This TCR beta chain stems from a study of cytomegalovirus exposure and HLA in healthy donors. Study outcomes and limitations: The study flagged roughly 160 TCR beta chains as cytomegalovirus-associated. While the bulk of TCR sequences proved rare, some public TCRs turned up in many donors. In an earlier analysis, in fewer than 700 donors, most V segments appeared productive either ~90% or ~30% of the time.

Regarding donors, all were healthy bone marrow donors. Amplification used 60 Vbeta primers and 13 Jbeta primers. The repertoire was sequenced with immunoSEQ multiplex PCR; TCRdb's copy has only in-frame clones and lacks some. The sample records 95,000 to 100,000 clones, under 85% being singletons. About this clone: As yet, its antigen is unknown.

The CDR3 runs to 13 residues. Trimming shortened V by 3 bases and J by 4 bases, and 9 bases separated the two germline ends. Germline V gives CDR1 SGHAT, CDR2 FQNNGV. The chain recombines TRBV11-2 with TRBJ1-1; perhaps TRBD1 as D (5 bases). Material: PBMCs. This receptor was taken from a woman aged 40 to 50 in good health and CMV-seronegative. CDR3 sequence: CASSFRTRTEAFF. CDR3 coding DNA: TGTGCCAGCAGCTTCCGGACACGCACTGAAGCTTTCTTT.